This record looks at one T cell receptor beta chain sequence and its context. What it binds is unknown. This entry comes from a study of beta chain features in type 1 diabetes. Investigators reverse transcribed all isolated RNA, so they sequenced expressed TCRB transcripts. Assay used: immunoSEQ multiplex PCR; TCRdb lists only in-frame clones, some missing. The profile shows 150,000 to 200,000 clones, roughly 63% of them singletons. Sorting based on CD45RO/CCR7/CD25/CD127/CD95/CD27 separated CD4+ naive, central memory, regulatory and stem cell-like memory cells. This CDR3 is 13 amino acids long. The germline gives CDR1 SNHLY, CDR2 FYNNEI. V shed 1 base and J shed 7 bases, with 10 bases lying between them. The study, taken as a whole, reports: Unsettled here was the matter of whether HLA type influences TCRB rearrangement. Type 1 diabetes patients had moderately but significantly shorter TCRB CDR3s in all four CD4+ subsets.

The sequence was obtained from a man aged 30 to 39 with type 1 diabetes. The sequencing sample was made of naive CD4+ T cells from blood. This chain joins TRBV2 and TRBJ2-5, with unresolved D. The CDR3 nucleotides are TGTGCCAGCAGTGAAGATTTAACCGCGACCCAGTACTTC. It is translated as CASSEDLTATQYF.